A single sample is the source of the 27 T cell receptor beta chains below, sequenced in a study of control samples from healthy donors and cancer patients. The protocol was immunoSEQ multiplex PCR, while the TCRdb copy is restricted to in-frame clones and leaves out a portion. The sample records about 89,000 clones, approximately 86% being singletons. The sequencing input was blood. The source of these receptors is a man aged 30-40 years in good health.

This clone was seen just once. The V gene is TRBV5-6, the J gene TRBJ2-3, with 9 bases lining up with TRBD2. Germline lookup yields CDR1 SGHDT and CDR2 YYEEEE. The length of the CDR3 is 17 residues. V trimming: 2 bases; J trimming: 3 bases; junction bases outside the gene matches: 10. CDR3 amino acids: CASSFISWLAGTDTQYF. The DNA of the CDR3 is TGTGCCAGCAGCTTCATTTCCTGGCTAGCGGGAACAGATACGCAGTATTTT.

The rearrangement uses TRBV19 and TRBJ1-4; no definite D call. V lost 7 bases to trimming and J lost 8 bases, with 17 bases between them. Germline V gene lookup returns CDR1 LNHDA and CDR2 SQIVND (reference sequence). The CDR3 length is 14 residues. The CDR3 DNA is TGTGCCAGTACCAAAGGGCCCCCTCTGGAAAAACTGTTTTTT. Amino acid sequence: CASTKGPPLEKLFF.

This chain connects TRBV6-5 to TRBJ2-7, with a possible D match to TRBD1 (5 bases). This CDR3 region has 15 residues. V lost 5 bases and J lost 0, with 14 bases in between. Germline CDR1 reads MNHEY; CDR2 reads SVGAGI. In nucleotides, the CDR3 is TGTGCCAGCAGTAAACAGGATGGAAGCTCCTACGAGCAGTACTTC. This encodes CASSKQDGSSYEQYF.

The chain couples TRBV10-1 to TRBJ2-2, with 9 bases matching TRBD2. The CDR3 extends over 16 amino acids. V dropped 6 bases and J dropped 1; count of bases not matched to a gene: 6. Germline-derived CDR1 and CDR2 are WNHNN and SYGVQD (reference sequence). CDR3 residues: CASSPGSGGNTGELFF. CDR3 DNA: TGCGCCAGCAGCCCCGGTAGCGGGGGGAACACCGGGGAGCTGTTTTTT.

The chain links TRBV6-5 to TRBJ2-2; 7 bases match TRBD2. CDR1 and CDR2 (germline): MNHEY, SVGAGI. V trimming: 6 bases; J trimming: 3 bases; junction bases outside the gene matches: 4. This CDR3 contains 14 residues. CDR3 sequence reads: CASRAGRDTGELFF. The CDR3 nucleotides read TGTGCCAGCAGAGCGGGGAGGGACACCGGGGAGCTGTTTTTT.

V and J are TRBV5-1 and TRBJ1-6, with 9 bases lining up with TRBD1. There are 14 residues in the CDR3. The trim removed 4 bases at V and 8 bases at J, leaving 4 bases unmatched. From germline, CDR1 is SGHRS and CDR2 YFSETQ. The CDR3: CASSIGTGHSPLHF. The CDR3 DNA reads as TGCGCCAGCAGCATAGGGACAGGGCATTCACCCCTCCACTTT.

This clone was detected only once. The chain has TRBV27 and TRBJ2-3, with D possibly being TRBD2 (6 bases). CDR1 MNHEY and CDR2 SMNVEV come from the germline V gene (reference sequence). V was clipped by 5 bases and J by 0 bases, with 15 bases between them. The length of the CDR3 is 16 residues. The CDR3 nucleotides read TGTGCCAGCAGTCCCGCGGGACTCTATAGCACAGATACGCAGTATTTT. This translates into CASSPAGLYSTDTQYF.

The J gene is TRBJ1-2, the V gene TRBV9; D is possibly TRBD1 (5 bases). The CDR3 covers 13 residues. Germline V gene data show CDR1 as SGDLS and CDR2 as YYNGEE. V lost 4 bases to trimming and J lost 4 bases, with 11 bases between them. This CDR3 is CASSPTAIYGYTF. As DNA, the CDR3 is TGTGCCAGCAGCCCGACAGCGATCTATGGCTACACCTTC.

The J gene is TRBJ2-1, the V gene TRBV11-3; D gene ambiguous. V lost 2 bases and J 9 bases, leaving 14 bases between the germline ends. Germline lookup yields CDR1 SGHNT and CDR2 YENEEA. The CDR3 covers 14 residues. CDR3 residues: CASSLYRSRVEQFF. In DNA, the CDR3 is TGTGCCAGCAGCTTATATCGTAGTCGGGTTGAGCAGTTCTTC.

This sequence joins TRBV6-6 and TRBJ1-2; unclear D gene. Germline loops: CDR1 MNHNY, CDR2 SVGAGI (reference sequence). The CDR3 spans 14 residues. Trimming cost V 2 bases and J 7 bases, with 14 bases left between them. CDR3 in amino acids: CASSYAGPNSGYTF. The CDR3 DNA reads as TGTGCCAGCAGTTACGCCGGTCCTAACAGTGGCTACACCTTC.

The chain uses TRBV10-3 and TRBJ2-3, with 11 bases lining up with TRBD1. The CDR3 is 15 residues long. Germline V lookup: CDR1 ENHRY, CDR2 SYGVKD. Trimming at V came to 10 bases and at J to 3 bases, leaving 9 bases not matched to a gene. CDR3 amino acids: CATLRGDRGTDTQYF. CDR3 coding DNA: TGTGCCACACTCCGGGGGGACAGGGGGACAGATACGCAGTATTTT.

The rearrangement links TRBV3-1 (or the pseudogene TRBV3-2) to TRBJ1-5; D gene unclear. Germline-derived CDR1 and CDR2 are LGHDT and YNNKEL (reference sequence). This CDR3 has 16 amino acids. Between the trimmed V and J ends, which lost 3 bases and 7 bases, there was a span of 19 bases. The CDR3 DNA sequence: TGTGCCAGCAGCCAGCGATCGGGAAATAATGTCCAGCCCCAGCATTTT. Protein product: CASSQRSGNNVQPQHF.

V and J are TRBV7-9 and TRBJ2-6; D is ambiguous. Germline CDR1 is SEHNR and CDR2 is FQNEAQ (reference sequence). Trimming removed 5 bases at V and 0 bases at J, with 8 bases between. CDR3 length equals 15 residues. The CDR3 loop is CASSRGDSGANVLTF. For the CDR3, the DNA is TGTGCCAGCAGCAGAGGCGACTCTGGGGCCAACGTCCTGACTTTC.

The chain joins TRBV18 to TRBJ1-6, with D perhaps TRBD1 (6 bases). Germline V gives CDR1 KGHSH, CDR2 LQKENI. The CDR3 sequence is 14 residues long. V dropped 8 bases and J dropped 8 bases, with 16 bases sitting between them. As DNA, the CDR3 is TGTGCCAGCGCTACCCAGGGGTTTTATTCACCCCTCCACTTT. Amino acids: CASATQGFYSPLHF.

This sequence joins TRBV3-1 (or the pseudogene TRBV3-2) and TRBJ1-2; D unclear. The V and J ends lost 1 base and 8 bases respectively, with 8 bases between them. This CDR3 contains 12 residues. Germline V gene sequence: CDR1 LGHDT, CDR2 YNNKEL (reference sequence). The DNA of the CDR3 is TGTGCCAGCAGCCAAGTCAACTTAGGCTACACCTTC. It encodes CASSQVNLGYTF.

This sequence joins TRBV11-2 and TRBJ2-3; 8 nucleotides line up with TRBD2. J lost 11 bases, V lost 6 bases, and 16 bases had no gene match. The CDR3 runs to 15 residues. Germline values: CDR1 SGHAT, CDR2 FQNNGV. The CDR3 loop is CASSSLRGGTIWQYF. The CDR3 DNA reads TGTGCCAGCAGTTCCCTCCGGGGGGGTACAATTTGGCAGTATTTT.

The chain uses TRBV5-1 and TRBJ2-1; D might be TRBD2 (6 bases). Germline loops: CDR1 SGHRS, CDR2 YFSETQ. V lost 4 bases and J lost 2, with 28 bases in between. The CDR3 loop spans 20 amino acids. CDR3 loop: CASSQRPISGGGETYNEQFF. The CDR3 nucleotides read TGCGCCAGCAGCCAGCGCCCTATCTCCGGGGGAGGCGAAACCTACAATGAGCAGTTCTTC.

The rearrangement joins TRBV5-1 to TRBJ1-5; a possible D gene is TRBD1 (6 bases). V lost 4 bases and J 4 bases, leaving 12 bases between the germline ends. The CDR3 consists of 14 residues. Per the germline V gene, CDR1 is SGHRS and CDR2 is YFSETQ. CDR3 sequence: CASSTGTVNQPQHF. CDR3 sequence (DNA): TGCGCCAGCAGCACAGGGACGGTGAATCAGCCCCAGCATTTT.

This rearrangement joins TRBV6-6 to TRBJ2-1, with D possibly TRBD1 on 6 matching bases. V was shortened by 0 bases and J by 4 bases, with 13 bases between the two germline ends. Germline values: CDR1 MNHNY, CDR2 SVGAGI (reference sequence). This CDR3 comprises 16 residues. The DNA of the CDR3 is TGTGCCAGCAGTTACTCGATTGGGGGCGTTTACAATGAGCAGTTCTTC. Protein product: CASSYSIGGVYNEQFF.

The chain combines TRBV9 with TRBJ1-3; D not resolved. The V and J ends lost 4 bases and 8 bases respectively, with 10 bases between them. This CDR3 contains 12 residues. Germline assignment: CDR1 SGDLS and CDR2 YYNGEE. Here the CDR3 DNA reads TGTGCCAGCAGCCCAGAAGGCTACACCATATATTTT. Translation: CASSPEGYTIYF.

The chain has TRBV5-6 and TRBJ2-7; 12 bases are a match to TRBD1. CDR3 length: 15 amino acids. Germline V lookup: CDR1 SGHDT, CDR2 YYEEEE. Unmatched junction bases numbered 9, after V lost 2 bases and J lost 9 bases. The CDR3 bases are TGTGCCAGCAGCTTCGACCGGGACAGGGGGCTTTGGCAGTACGTC. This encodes CASSFDRDRGLWQYV.

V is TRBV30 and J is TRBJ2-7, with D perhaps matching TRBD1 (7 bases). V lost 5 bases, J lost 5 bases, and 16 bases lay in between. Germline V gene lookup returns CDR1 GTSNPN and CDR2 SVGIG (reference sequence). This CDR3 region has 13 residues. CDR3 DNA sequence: TGTGCCTGGGCGACAGGGAGGAGCAACGAGCAGTACTTC. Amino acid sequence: CAWATGRSNEQYF.

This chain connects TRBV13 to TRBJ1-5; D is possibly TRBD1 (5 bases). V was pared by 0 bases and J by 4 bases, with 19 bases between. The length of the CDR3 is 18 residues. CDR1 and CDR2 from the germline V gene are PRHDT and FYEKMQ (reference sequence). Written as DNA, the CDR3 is TGTGCCAGCAGCTTAGGCGACCTGAGGGGAAAGAGGAATCAGCCCCAGCATTTT. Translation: CASSLGDLRGKRNQPQHF.

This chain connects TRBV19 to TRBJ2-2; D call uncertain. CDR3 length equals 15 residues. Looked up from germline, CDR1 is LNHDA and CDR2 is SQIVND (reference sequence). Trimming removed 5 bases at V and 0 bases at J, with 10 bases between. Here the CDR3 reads CASSPGPSNTGELFF. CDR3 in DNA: TGTGCCAGTAGTCCAGGACCGTCGAACACCGGGGAGCTGTTTTTT.

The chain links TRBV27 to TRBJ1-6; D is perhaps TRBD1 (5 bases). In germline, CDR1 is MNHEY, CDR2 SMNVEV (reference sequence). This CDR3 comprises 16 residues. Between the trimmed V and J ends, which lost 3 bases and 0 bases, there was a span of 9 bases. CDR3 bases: TGTGCCAGCAGTTTTGTCGGGGGCTCCTATAATTCACCCCTCCACTTT. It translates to CASSFVGGSYNSPLHF.

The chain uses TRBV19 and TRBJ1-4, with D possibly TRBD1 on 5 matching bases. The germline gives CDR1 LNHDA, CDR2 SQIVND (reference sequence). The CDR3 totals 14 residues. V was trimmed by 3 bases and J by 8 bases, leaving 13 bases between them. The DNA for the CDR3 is TGTGCCAGTAGTATTGGGCAGGGTCAAGAAAAACTGTTTTTT. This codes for CASSIGQGQEKLFF.

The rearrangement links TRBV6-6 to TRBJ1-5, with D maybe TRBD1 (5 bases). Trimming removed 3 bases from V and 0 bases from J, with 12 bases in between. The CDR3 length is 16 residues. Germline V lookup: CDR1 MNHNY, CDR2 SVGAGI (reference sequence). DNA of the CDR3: TGTGCCAGCAGTTATGACAGTGCCAATAGCAATCAGCCCCAGCATTTT. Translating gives CASSYDSANSNQPQHF.